One and the same sample provided the 28 T cell receptor beta chains below, sequenced in a study of blood T cell repertoires in COVID-19. Here immunoSEQ multiplex PCR was the method, and the copy in TCRdb shows in-frame clones only, minus some. The table has fewer than 8,500 clones, 70% to 90% seen once. The sequencing sample was made of peripheral blood. These receptors were collected from a man in his 70s with active COVID-19.

This chain uses TRBV10-1 with TRBJ2-2, with 9 nucleotides matching TRBD1. Germline lookup yields CDR1 WNHNN and CDR2 SYGVQD (reference sequence). J gave up 6 bases and V 4 bases, and 6 bases lay outside the gene matches. CDR3 length: 15 residues. CDR3 coding DNA: TGCGCCAGCAGTGGGGGGACAGGGCGAGCCGGGGAGCTGTTTTTT. It codes for CASSGGTGRAGELFF.

The chain uses TRBV27 and TRBJ2-3; the D is unclear. This CDR3 contains 15 residues. V was clipped by 0 bases and J by 0 bases, with 7 bases between them. Germline CDR1 is MNHEY and CDR2 is SMNVEV (reference sequence). The CDR3 here is CASSLSLISTDTQYF. CDR3 in DNA: TGTGCCAGCAGTTTATCCCTTATTAGCACAGATACGCAGTATTTT.

V is TRBV3-1 (or the pseudogene TRBV3-2) and J is TRBJ1-1, with a possible D match to TRBD1 (5 bases). The germline V gene encodes CDR1 LGHDT and CDR2 YNNKEL (reference sequence). V was shortened by 0 bases and J by 4 bases, with 9 bases between the two germline ends. The CDR3 contains 14 residues. The CDR3 protein is CASSQEPGLTEAFF. The DNA for the CDR3 is TGTGCCAGCAGCCAAGAGCCGGGACTCACTGAAGCTTTCTTT.

The genes are TRBV12-2 and TRBJ1-5; the D call of TRBD1 is as the table states it, not checked on the DNA. TRBV12-2 is a documented pseudogene. CDR3 length: 16 amino acids. As DNA, the CDR3 is TGTGCAAGTCGAGTCGGCAGGGAAGCCCCAAATCAGCCCCAGCATTTT. Encoded protein: CASRVGREAPNQPQHF.

The rearrangement uses TRBV30 and TRBJ1-5; 7 nucleotides agree with TRBD1. V shed 0 bases, J shed 9 bases, and the junction held 8 bases outside the gene matches. The CDR3 spans 14 residues. CDR1 is GTSNPN, CDR2 SVGIG, per germline (reference sequence). CDR3: CAWSVSGGMRPQHF. CDR3 sequence (DNA): TGTGCCTGGAGTGTGTCAGGGGGTATGCGGCCCCAGCATTTT.

This clone has just a few counts. The chain uses TRBV10-3 and TRBJ1-5; TRBD1 aligns across 11 bases. The V gene end was trimmed by 9 bases and the J gene end by 3 bases; junction bases not matched to a gene: 4. The germline CDR1 and CDR2 sequences are ENHRY and SYGVKD. The length of the CDR3 is 14 residues. In DNA form, the CDR3 reads TGTGCCATTGGGACAGGGGGTAACAATCAGCCCCAGCATTTT. This encodes CAIGTGGNNQPQHF.

The V call is TRBV7-8, the J call TRBJ2-1; TRBD2 aligns across 8 bases. V was pared by 0 bases and J by 3 bases, with 4 bases of the junction left unmatched. The CDR3 loop spans 16 amino acids. Per germline, CDR1 SGHVS and CDR2 FQNEAQ. This CDR3 reads CASSLAPSGGYNEQFF. The CDR3 DNA reads TGTGCCAGCAGCTTAGCCCCCAGCGGGGGCTACAATGAGCAGTTCTTC. The full variable domain, in which reference TRBV7-8 and TRBJ2-1 provide the parts outside the CDR3, is GAGVSQSPRYKVAKRGQDVALRCDPISGHVSLFWYQQALGQGPEFLTYFQNEAQLDKSGLPSDRFFAERPEGSVSTLKIQRTQQEDSAVYLCASSLAPSGGYNEQFFGPGTRLTVL.

The J gene is TRBJ1-3, the V gene TRBV7-9; D not resolved. The V gene lost 4 bases and the J gene lost 0 bases, with 13 bases spanning the gap. Per germline, CDR1 SEHNR and CDR2 FQNEAQ (reference sequence). The CDR3 has 16 residues. The DNA for the CDR3 is TGTGCCAGCAGCTCTAGAGACCGGGACTCTGGAAACACCATATATTTT. Protein sequence: CASSSRDRDSGNTIYF.

The rearrangement uses TRBV7-6 and TRBJ2-1; 10 nucleotides agree with TRBD2. CDR3 length: 15 residues. Germline V gene data show CDR1 as SGHVS and CDR2 as FNYEAQ. The V gene end was trimmed by 5 bases and the J gene end by 5 bases; junction bases not matched to a gene: 6. The CDR3 bases are TGTGCCAGCAGCACTGCTAGCGGGGGAAACAATGAGCAGTTCTTC. Its protein is CASSTASGGNNEQFF.

The chain joins TRBV3-1 (or the pseudogene TRBV3-2) to TRBJ2-4, with a possible D match to TRBD2 (6 bases). Germline loops: CDR1 LGHDT, CDR2 YNNKEL (reference sequence). This CDR3 has 18 residues. V shed 0 bases and J shed 0 bases, with 15 bases lying between them. The CDR3 DNA sequence: TGTGCCAGCAGCCAAGAACGGAGGGCAGCCCTAGCCAAAAACATTCAGTACTTC. Amino acid sequence: CASSQERRAALAKNIQYF.

The gene calls are TRBV4-3 and TRBJ1-5; D unclear. V lost 4 bases to trimming and J lost 9 bases, with 13 bases between them. The CDR3 is made up of 13 amino acids. Looked up from germline, CDR1 is LGHNA and CDR2 is YSLEER. The CDR3, as DNA: TGCGCCAGCAGCCGCCACCCGGCGGGGCCCCAGCATTTT. This codes for CASSRHPAGPQHF.

This sequence joins TRBV7-8 and TRBJ2-3; 7 bases map to TRBD1. The CDR3 runs to 16 residues. Looked up from germline, CDR1 is SGHVS and CDR2 is FQNEAQ. V lost 2 bases, J lost 2 bases, and 7 bases stayed unmatched. The CDR3 nucleotides are TGTGCCAGCAGCTTACACGTGACAGGGTACACAGATACGCAGTATTTT. Translating gives CASSLHVTGYTDTQYF. Together with reference TRBV7-8 and TRBJ2-3, the CDR3 gives the full variable domain: GAGVSQSPRYKVAKRGQDVALRCDPISGHVSLFWYQQALGQGPEFLTYFQNEAQLDKSGLPSDRFFAERPEGSVSTLKIQRTQQEDSAVYLCASSLHVTGYTDTQYFGPGTRLTVL.

This sequence joins TRBV18 and TRBJ2-3, with D possibly TRBD1 on 6 matching bases. V was trimmed by 5 bases and J by 1 base, leaving 7 bases between them. This CDR3 contains 13 residues. Germline V lookup: CDR1 KGHSH, CDR2 LQKENI. In DNA form, the CDR3 reads TGTGCCAGCTCAAGACAGGGCACAGATACGCAGTATTTT. This translates into CASSRQGTDTQYF.

This chain uses TRBV4-1 with TRBJ2-1, with D possibly being TRBD2 (5 bases). Trimming removed 0 bases at V and 11 bases at J, with 20 bases between. The CDR3 covers 16 residues. Germline values: CDR1 MGHRA, CDR2 YSYEKL. The CDR3 sequence: CASSQDLTDWSAKQFF. For the CDR3, the DNA is TGCGCCAGCAGCCAAGACCTTACGGACTGGTCCGCCAAGCAGTTCTTC.

The chain has TRBV2 and TRBJ1-2; weak D call: TRBD1 (5 bases). Trimming took off 0 bases at V and 7 bases at J, with 15 bases between the two ends. The CDR3 extends over 15 amino acids. Germline V gene sequence: CDR1 SNHLY, CDR2 FYNNEI. The CDR3 here is CASSEARRAAFGYTF. The DNA of the CDR3 is TGTGCCAGCAGTGAAGCCCGCAGGGCCGCTTTTGGCTACACCTTC.

V is TRBV7-8 and J is TRBJ2-1, with D possibly matching TRBD2 (5 bases). This CDR3 is 14 amino acids long. The V end was cut by 5 bases, the J end by 6 bases, with 14 bases between. CDR1 is SGHVS and CDR2 is FQNEAQ in the germline V gene. CDR3 DNA: TGTGCCAGCAGCAGCGGTACCTTCGCCAATGAGCAGTTCTTC. It yields the protein CASSSGTFANEQFF.

Here the CDR3 DNA reads TGTGCCAGTAGCCAAGTCGGTAGCGGGAACACCATATATTTT. It translates to CASSQVGSGNTIYF. J is TRBJ1-3 and V is TRBV19; D gene uncertain. Trimming pared 6 bases from V and 7 bases from J, leaving 16 bases between. Germline-derived CDR1 and CDR2 are LNHDA and SQIVND (reference sequence). This CDR3 has 14 amino acids. The whole variable domain, filled in from reference TRBV19 and TRBJ1-3, reads DGGITQSPKYLFRKEGQNVTLSCEQNLNHDAMYWYRQDPGQGLRLIYYSQIVNDFQKGDIAEGYSVSREKKESFPLTVTSAQKNPTAFYLCASSQVGSGNTIYFGEGSWLTVV.

This chain connects TRBV20-1 to TRBJ2-7; possibly TRBD2 for D (5 bases). CDR3 size: 12 residues. The germline V gene encodes CDR1 DFQATT and CDR2 SNEGSKA (reference sequence). Trimming pared 3 bases from V and 6 bases from J, leaving 12 bases between. CDR3: CSASTLGSEQYF. The CDR3 nucleotides read TGCAGTGCTAGTACATTGGGGAGCGAGCAGTACTTC.

The rearrangement joins TRBV6-5 to TRBJ2-1, with D perhaps matching TRBD1 (6 bases). CDR1 is MNHEY, CDR2 SVGAGI, per germline. The CDR3 runs 14 residues. V was clipped by 7 bases and J by 0 bases, with 10 bases between them. The chain's CDR3 is CASTWDISYNEQFF. The CDR3 coding sequence is TGTGCCAGCACCTGGGACATCTCCTACAATGAGCAGTTCTTC.

The chain carries TRBV2 and TRBJ1-6; D perhaps matches TRBD1 (6 bases). Trimming took 6 bases from V and 5 from J, leaving 14 bases between them. CDR3 size: 15 residues. Germline CDR1 SNHLY, CDR2 FYNNEI. The CDR3 bases are TGTGCCAGCAGGGGTCGGGACACTAATAATTCACCCCTCCACTTT. Amino acids: CASRGRDTNNSPLHF.

The chain employs TRBV6-9 and TRBJ2-1; the D gene is possibly TRBD1 (6 bases). The CDR3 sequence is 14 residues long. Trimming pared 4 bases from V and 5 bases from J, leaving 12 bases between. The germline gives CDR1 MNHGY, CDR2 SVAAGI. Written as DNA, the CDR3 is TGTGCCAGCAGTTTGGGGGCAGGGAACAATGAGCAGTTCTTC. Translation gives CASSLGAGNNEQFF.

This chain connects TRBV7-2 to TRBJ2-3; D is uncertain. The CDR3 covers 11 residues. V was trimmed by 4 bases and J by 3 bases, leaving 2 bases between them. CDR1 and CDR2 from the germline V gene are SGHTA and FQGNSA. CDR3 coding DNA: TGTGCCAGCAGCTCAACAGATACGCAGTATTTT. The encoded protein is CASSSTDTQYF. Variable domain in full (rest from reference TRBV7-2 and TRBJ2-3): GAGVSQSPSNKVTEKGKDVELRCDPISGHTALYWYRQSLGQGLEFLIYFQGNSAPDKSGLPSDRFSAERTGGSVSTLTIQRTQQEDSAVYLCASSSTDTQYFGPGTRLTVL.

This clone was found a few times. This chain joins TRBV4-2 and TRBJ1-1; D unclear. There are 15 residues in the CDR3. V lost 1 base to trimming and J lost 6 bases, with 15 bases between them. The germline gives CDR1 LGHNA, CDR2 YNFKEQ. The CDR3 sequence is CASSQVKGDGSEAFF. The CDR3 region has the DNA TGTGCCAGCAGCCAAGTTAAGGGAGATGGATCTGAAGCTTTCTTT.

The rearrangement uses TRBV5-4 and TRBJ1-3; TRBD1 aligns across 8 bases. From germline, CDR1 is SGHNT and CDR2 YYREEE (reference sequence). Trimming at V came to 4 bases and at J to 3 bases, leaving 3 bases not matched to a gene. The CDR3 length is 14 residues. CDR3 bases: TGTGCCAGCAGCCTGGACAGGGTTGGAAACACCATATATTTT. Protein product: CASSLDRVGNTIYF.

The genes are TRBV2 and TRBJ2-1, with D possibly being TRBD2 (5 bases). Germline CDR1 reads SNHLY; CDR2 reads FYNNEI. V was cut by 3 bases and J by 3 bases, with 9 bases left in between. The CDR3 contains 14 residues. The CDR3 reads CASSDQRGYNEQFF. CDR3 nucleotides: TGTGCCAGCAGTGATCAACGGGGCTACAATGAGCAGTTCTTC.

This clone was recorded a few times. V gene TRBV10-3 combines with J gene TRBJ2-7; 7 bases are shared with TRBD1. The V gene's germline CDR1 is ENHRY and CDR2 SYGVKD. The CDR3 is 13 residues long. The trim removed 5 bases at V and 0 bases at J, leaving 1 base unmatched. The CDR3: CAISTGASYEQYF. CDR3 in DNA: TGTGCCATCAGTACAGGGGCCTCCTACGAGCAGTACTTC.

The V call is TRBV4-1, the J call TRBJ1-3; TRBD1 agrees at 11 bases. This CDR3 has 17 amino acids. V was pared by 1 base and J by 2 bases, with 4 bases of the junction left unmatched. The germline V gene has CDR1 MGHRA and CDR2 YSYEKL. The CDR3 bases are TGCGCCAGCAGCCAAGGGGGGACAGGGGGAACTGGAAACACCATATATTTT. It is translated as CASSQGGTGGTGNTIYF.

CDR3: CASSLRISVEVDEQFF. CDR3 nucleotides: TGTGCCAGCAGCTTGAGGATTAGCGTGGAGGTGGATGAGCAGTTCTTC. The rearrangement uses TRBV5-6 and TRBJ2-1; D is possibly TRBD2 (5 bases). The ends were cut back, 1 base at V and 8 bases at J, with 19 bases in the middle. Looked up from germline, CDR1 is SGHDT and CDR2 is YYEEEE. There are 16 residues in the CDR3.